One T cell receptor beta chain is described in this entry. Its antigen is unidentified. This sample is drawn from a study of T cell responses to AZD1222 COVID-19 vaccine. General observations from the study: There were vaccine-associated CD4 TCRs across spike, dominant at 160-218 and 743-854. Females outnumbered males among donors, who were mostly white British; clonal diversity was possibly underestimated.

Only in-frame clones appear in the TCRdb table, and some are missing; sequencing was by immunoSEQ multiplex PCR. The sample yields about 93,000 clones, 75% to 90% seen once. Trimming cost V 1 base and J 3 bases, with 1 base left between them. Per germline, CDR1 SGHNT and CDR2 YENEEA. The CDR3 runs 13 residues. The chain carries TRBV11-3 and TRBJ1-6; unclear D gene. This receptor was identified in an adult who received the AZD1222 COVID-19 vaccine. Specimen: peripheral blood, collected 28 days after the second AZD1222 dose. CDR3 in amino acids: CASSLGYNSPLHF. In DNA, the CDR3 is TGTGCCAGCAGCTTAGGCTATAATTCACCCCTCCACTTT.